The clone carrying this T cell receptor beta chain appeared once. Antigen specificity is unknown. The data derive from a study of blood T cells in healthy people across ages. Regarding the study as a whole: Strongly correlated with naive T cell percentage was TCR beta diversity. Unsorted PBMC material precluded a definitive naive versus antigen-experienced comparison.

Sample-barcoded 5' priming and a J-beta primer mix drove a second PCR of roughly 7 to 11 cycles. TCRdb redid the calling of the 5' RACE reads with MiXCR, one entry per CDR3 protein. The profile shows about a million distinct CDR3 sequences, about 48% of them singletons. The CDR3 has 14 residues. The germline gives CDR1 SGHDN, CDR2 FVKESK. J gave up 9 bases and V 1 base, and 5 bases lay outside the gene matches. The specimen was blood. This sequence originates from a young man in good health. The chain is built from TRBV14 and TRBJ2-1; the match to TRBD2 covers 8 bases. The DNA for the CDR3 is TGTGCCAGCAGCCAAGCGGGGGGGCTGGTTGAGCAGTTCTTC. Translated: CASSQAGGLVEQFF. The whole variable domain, filled in from reference TRBV14 and TRBJ2-1, reads EAGVTQFPSHSVIEKGQTVTLRCDPISGHDNLYWYRRVMGKEIKFLLHFVKESKQDESGMPNNRFLAERTGGTYSTLKVQPAELEDSGVYFCASSQAGGLVEQFFGPGTRLTVL.